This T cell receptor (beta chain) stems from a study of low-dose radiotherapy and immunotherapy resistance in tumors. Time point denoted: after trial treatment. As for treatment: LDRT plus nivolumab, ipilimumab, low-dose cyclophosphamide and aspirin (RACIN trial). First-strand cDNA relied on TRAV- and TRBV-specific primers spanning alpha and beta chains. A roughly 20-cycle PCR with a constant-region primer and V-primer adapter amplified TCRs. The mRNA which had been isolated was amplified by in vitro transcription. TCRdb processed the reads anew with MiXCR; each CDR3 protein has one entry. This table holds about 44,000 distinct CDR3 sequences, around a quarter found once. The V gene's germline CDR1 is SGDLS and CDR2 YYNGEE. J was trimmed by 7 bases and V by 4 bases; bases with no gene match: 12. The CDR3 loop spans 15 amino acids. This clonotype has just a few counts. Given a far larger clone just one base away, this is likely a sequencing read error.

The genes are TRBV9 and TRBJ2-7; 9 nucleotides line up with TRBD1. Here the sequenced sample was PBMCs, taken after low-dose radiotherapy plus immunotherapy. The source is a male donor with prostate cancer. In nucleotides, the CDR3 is TGTGCCAGCAGCTCCCGGGACAGGGTTATCAATGAGCAGTACTTC. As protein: CASSSRDRVINEQYF.